The clone carrying this T cell receptor (beta chain) was seen repeatedly, ten times or more. Its antigen is not identified. Thyroid surgery was preceded by no treatment in any patient. Per the authors' pipeline: What underpinned the distant-metastasis classifier for papillary thyroid cancer was the set of CDR3 differences across clinicopathological groups. TCRdb reanalyzed the PCR reads with MiXCR. These V and J calls derive from TCRdb rather than the authors' analysis. Of under 30,000 clones listed, 15% to 20% are singletons. This record comes from a study of metastatic and nonmetastatic thyroid tumors. The wider study: The comparison covered peripheral blood and tumor or nodule tissue in malignant and benign thyroid patients. Study conclusions and caveats: Within blood and tumor, benign nodules reportedly had significantly lower TCR beta diversity than malignant thyroid tumors did.

In germline, CDR1 is SGHTA, CDR2 FQGTGA. This CDR3 comprises 14 residues. V lost 3 bases to trimming and J lost 2 bases, with 10 bases between them. The source is a male donor with papillary thyroid cancer or a benign thyroid nodule (not recorded which). Some clones in this sample may be carry-over from other donors' samples. Sequencing was carried out using blood. V and J are TRBV7-3 and TRBJ1-2; tentative D call: TRBD1 (5 bases). The CDR3 bases are TGTGCCAGCAGCTTGGGGCAGTTAAACTATGGCTACACCTTC. It codes for CASSLGQLNYGYTF.